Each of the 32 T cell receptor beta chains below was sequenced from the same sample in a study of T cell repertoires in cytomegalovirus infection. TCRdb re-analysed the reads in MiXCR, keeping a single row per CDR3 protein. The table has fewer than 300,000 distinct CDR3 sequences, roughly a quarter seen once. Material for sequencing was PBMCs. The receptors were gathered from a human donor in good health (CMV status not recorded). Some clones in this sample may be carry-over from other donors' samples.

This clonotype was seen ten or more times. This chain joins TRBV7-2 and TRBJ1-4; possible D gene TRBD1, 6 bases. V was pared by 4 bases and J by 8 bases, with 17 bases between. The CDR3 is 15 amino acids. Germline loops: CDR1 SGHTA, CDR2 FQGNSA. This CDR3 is CASSSGGQLGEKLFF. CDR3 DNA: TGTGCCAGCAGCTCGGGGGGGCAGTTAGGAGAAAAACTGTTTTTT.

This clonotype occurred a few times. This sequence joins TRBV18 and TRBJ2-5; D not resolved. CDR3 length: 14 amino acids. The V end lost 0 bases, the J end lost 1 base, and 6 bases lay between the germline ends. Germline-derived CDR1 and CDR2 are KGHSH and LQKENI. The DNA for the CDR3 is TGTGCCAGCTCACCACCGGGAATCCAAGAGACCCAGTACTTC. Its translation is CASSPPGIQETQYF.

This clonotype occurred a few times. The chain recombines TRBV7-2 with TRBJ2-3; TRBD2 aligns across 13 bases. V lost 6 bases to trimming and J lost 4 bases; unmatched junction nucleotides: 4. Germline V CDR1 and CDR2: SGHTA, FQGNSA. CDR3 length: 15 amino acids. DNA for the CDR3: TGTGCCAGCAGTCTACTAGCGGGAGGGGCAGATACGCAGTATTTT. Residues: CASSLLAGGADTQYF.

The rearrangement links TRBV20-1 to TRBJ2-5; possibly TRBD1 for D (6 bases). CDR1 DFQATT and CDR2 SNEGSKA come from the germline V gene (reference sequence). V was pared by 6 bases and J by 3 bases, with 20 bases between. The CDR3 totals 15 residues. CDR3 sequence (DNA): TGCAGTGCCGGGGCGGACAGCCAAACGAAAGAGACCCAGTACTTC. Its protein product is CSAGADSQTKETQYF.

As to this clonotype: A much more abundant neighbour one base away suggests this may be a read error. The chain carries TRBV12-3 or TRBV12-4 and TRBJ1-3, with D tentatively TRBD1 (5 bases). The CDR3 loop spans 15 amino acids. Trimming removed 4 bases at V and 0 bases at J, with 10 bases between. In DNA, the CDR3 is TGTGCCAGCAGTTACGACAGCCCCTCTGGAAACACCATATATTTT. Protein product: CASSYDSPSGNTIYF.

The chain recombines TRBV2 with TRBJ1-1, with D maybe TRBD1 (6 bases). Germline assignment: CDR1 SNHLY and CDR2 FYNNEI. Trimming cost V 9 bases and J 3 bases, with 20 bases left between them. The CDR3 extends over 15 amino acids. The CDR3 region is CASTNRVSSDTEAFF. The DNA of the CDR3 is TGTGCCAGTACCAACAGGGTAAGCTCGGACACTGAAGCTTTCTTT.

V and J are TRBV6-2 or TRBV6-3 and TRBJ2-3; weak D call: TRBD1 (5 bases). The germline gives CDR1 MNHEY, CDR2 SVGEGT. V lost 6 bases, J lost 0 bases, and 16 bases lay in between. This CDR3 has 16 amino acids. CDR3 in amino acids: CASRPDRRLSTDTQYF. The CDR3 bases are TGTGCCAGCAGACCCGACAGAAGACTCAGCACAGATACGCAGTATTTT.

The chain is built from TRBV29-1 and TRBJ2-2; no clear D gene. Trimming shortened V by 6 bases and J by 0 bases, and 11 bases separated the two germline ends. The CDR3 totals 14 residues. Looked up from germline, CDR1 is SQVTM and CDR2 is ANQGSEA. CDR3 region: CSVAARSNTGELFF. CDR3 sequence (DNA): TGCAGCGTCGCCGCCCGATCGAACACCGGGGAGCTGTTTTTT.

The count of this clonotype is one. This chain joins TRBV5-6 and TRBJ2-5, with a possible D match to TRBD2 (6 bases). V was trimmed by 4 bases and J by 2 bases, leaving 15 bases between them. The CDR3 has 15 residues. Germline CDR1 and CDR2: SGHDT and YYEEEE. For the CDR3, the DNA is TGTGCCAGCAGCCGAGGTGGCCGGGGGCAAGAGACCCAGTACTTC. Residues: CASSRGGRGQETQYF.

CDR3: CASKIFGLDPGGYTF. In DNA, the CDR3 is TGTGCCAGCAAAATTTTCGGGCTAGATCCGGGGGGCTACACCTTC. The chain uses TRBV28 and TRBJ1-2; unclear D gene. V lost 7 bases and J 8 bases, leaving 23 bases between the germline ends. This CDR3 contains 15 residues. Germline V lookup: CDR1 MDHEN, CDR2 SYDVKM.

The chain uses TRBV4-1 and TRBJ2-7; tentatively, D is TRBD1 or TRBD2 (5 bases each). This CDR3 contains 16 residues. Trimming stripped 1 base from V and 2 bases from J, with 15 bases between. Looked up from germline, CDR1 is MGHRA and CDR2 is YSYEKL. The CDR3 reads CASSQASPGAPYEQYF. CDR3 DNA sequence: TGCGCCAGCAGCCAAGCTAGCCCCGGGGCCCCCTACGAGCAGTACTTC.

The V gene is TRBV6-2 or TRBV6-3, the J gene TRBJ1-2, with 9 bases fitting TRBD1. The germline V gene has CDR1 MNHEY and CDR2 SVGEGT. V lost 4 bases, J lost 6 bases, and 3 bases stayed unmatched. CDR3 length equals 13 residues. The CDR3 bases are TGTGCCAGCAGTTCTACAGGGGGCCATGGCTACACCTTC. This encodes CASSSTGGHGYTF.

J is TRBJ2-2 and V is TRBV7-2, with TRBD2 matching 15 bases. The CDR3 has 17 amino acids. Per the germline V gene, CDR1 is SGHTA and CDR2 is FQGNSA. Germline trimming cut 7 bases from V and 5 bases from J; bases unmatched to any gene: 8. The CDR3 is CASIPGLAGGKTGELFF. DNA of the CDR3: TGTGCCAGCATCCCGGGACTAGCGGGAGGAAAAACCGGGGAGCTGTTTTTT. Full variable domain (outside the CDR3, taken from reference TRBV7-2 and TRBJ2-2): GAGVSQSPSNKVTEKGKDVELRCDPISGHTALYWYRQSLGQGLEFLIYFQGNSAPDKSGLPSDRFSAERTGGSVSTLTIQRTQQEDSAVYLCASIPGLAGGKTGELFFGEGSRLTVL.

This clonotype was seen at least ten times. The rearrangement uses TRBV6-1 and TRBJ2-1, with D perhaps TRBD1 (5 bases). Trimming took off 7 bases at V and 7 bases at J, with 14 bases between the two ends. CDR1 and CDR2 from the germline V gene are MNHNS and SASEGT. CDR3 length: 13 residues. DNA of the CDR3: TGTGCCAGCACATTGACAGCTATGAATGAGCAGTTCTTC. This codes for CASTLTAMNEQFF.

The CDR3 nucleotides are TGTGCCAGCAGTTTACGGGCAGGGAGCTACGAGCAGTACTTC. Translation gives CASSLRAGSYEQYF. The chain carries TRBV28 and TRBJ2-7, with D tentatively TRBD1 or TRBD2 (5 bases each). The germline V and J ends were trimmed by 2 bases and 3 bases, with 11 bases remaining between them. Germline CDR1 is MDHEN and CDR2 is SYDVKM. The CDR3 covers 14 residues.

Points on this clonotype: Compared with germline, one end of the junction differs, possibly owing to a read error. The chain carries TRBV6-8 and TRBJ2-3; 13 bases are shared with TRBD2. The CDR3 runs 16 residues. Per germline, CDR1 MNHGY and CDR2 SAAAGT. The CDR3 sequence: CASSRLAGGSSDTQCF. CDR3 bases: TGTGCCAGCAGCAGACTAGCGGGAGGTTCGTCAGATACGCAGTGTTTT.

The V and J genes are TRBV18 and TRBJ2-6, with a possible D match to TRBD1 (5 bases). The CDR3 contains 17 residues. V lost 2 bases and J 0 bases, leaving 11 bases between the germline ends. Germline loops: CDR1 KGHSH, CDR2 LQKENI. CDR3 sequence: CASSPAGMSSGANVLTF. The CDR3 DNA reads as TGTGCCAGCTCACCAGCAGGGATGAGCTCTGGGGCCAACGTCCTGACTTTC.

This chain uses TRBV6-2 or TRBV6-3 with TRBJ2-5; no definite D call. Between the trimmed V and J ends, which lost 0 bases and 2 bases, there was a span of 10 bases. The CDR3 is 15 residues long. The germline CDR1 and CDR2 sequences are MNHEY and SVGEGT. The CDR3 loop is CASSYSPPGQETQYF. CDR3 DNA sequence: TGTGCCAGCAGTTACTCGCCGCCAGGTCAAGAGACCCAGTACTTC.

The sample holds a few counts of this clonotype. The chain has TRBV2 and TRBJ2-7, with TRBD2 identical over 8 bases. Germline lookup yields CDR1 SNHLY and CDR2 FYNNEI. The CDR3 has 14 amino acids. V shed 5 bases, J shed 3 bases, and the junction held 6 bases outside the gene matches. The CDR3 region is CASSTSGKNYEQYF. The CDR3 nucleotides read TGTGCCAGCAGTACTAGCGGAAAGAACTACGAGCAGTACTTC.

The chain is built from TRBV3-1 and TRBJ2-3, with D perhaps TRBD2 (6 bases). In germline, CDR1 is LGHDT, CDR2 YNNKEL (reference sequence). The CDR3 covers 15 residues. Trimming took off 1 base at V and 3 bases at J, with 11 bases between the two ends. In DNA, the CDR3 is TGTGCCAGCAGCCAAGGGGCAGGGAGGACAGATACGCAGTATTTT. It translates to CASSQGAGRTDTQYF.

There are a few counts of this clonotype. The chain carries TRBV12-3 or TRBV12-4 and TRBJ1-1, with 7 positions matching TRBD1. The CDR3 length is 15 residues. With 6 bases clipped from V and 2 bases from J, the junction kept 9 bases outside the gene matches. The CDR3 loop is CASSPGGGLNTEAFF. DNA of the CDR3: TGTGCCAGCAGCCCAGGGGGAGGGCTAAACACTGAAGCTTTCTTT.

CDR3 in amino acids: CASSVSGTGNSPLHF. For the CDR3, the DNA is TGTGCCAGCAGTGTCTCCGGGACAGGGAATTCACCCCTCCACTTT. The chain carries TRBV6-4 and TRBJ1-6; 9 bases are shared with TRBD1. The CDR3 consists of 15 residues. The V and J ends lost 4 bases and 7 bases, in that order; junction bases with no gene match: 5. The germline CDR1 and CDR2 sequences are MRHNA and SNTAGT.

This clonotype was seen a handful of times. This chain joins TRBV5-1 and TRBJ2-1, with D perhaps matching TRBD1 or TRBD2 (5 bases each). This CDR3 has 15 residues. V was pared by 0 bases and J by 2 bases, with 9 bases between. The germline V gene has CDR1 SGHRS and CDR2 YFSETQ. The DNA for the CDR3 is TGCGCCAGCAGCTTGGGGCAGGGACCCTACAATGAGCAGTTCTTC. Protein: CASSLGQGPYNEQFF. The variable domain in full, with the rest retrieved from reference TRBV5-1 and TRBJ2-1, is KAGVTQTPRYLIKTRGQQVTLSCSPISGHRSVSWYQQTPGQGLQFLFEYFSETQRNKGNFPGRFSGRQFSNSRSEMNVSTLELGDSALYLCASSLGQGPYNEQFFGPGTRLTVL.

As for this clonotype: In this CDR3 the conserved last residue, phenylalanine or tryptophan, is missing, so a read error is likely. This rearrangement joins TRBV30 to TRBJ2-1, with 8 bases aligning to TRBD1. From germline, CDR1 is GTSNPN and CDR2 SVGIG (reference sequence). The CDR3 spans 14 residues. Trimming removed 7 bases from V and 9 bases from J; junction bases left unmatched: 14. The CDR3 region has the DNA TGTGCCTCACCCCGGGACAGGCGCGGAAGTGAGCAGTTCTTA. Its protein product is CASPRDRRGSEQFL.

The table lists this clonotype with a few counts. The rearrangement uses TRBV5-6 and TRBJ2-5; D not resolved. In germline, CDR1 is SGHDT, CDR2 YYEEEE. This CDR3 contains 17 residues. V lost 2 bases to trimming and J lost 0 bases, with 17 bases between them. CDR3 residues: CASSFRRIGRHQETQYF. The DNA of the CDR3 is TGTGCCAGCAGCTTCAGGAGAATTGGCCGCCACCAAGAGACCCAGTACTTC.

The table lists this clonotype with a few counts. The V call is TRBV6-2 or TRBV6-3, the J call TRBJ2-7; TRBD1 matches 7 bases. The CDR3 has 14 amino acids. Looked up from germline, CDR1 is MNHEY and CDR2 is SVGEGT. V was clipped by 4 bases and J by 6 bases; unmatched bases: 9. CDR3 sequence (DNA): TGTGCCAGCAGTTTGGTAAGGACAGGCGGCGAGCAGTACTTC. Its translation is CASSLVRTGGEQYF.

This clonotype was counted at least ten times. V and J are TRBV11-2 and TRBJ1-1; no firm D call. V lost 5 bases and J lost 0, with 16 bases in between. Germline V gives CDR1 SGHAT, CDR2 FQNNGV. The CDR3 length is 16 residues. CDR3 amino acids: CASSPINSAMNTEAFF. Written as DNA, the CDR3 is TGTGCCAGCAGCCCGATCAACAGCGCTATGAACACTGAAGCTTTCTTT.

Here the CDR3 reads CSVLRGGGPGETQYF. The CDR3 DNA reads as TGCAGCGTCCTCCGGGGGGGAGGGCCTGGGGAGACCCAGTACTTC. This rearrangement joins TRBV29-1 to TRBJ2-5; TRBD2 matches at 8 bases. With V trimmed by 6 bases and J by 5 bases, 14 bases remained unmatched. The length of the CDR3 is 15 residues. Germline CDR1 and CDR2: SQVTM and ANQGSEA.

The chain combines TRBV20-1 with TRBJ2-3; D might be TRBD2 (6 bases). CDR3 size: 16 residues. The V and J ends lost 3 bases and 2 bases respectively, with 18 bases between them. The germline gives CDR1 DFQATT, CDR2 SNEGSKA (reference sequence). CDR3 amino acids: CSASDAPSVLTDTQYF. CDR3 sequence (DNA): TGCAGTGCTAGTGATGCCCCTAGCGTGCTCACAGATACGCAGTATTTT.

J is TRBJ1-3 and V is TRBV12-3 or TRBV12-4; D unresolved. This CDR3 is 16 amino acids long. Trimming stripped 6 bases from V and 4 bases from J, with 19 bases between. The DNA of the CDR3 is TGTGCCAGCAGCGAATTCGGACGGCGAAGCGGAAACACCATATATTTT. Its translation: CASSEFGRRSGNTIYF.

CDR3 nucleotides: TGTGCCAGCAGCTTAGTAGCGGGAGAGTACTATGAGCAGTTCTTC. Amino acids: CASSLVAGEYYEQFF. The rearrangement joins TRBV7-4 to TRBJ2-1; 9 nucleotides line up with TRBD2. V lost 1 base and J lost 8; bases outside the gene matches: 6. Germline-derived CDR1 and CDR2 are SGHVT and SQSDAQ. The CDR3 contains 15 residues.

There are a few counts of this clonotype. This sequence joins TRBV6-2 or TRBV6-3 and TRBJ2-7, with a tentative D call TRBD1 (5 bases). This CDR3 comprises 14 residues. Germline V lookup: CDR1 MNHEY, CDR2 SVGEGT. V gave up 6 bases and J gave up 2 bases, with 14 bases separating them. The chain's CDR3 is CASRITLTAYEQYF. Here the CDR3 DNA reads TGTGCCAGCAGGATAACCTTGACAGCCTACGAGCAGTACTTC.